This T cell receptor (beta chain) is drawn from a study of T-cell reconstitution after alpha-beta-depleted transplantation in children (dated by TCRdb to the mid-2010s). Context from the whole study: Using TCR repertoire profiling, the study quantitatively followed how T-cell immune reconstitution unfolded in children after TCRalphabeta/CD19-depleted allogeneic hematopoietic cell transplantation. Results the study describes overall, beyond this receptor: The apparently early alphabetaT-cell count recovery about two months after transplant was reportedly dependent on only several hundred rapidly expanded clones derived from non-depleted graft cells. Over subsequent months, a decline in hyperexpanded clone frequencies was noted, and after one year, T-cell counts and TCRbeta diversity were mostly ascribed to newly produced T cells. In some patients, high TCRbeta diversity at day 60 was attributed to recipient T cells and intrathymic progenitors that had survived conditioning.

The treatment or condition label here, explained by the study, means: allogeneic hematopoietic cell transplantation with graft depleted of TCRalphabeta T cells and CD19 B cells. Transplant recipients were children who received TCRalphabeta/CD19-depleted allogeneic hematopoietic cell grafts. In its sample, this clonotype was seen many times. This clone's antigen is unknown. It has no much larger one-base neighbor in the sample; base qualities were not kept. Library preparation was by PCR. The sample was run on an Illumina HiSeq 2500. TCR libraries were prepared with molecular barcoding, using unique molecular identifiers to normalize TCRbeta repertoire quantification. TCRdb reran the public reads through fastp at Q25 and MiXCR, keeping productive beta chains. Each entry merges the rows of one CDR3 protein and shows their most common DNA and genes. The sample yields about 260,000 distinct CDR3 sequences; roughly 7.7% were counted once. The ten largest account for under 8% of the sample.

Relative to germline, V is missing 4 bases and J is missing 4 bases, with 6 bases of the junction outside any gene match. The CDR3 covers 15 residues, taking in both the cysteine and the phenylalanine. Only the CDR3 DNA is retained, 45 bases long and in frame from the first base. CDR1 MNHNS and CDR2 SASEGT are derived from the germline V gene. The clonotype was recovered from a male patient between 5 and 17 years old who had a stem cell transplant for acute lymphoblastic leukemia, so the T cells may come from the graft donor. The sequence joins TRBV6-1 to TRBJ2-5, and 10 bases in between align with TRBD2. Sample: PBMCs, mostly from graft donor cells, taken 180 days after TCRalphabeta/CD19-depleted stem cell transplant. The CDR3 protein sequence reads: CASSAELAGRETQYF. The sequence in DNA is TGTGCCAGCAGTGCCGAACTAGCGGGAAGAGAGACCCAGTACTTC.